The following is a TCR beta chain sequence with its context. Antigen: not known. Likely a read error: the CDR3 ends without its conserved phenylalanine or tryptophan. TRB was amplified from around 250-500 ng of blood genomic DNA. The sample originates from a study of T and B cells in COVID-19 patients. Broader study findings: CD4+, regulatory T cell, CD8+ and sorted SARS-CoV-2-responsive or tetramer+ T cells were not yet sequenced.

BIOMED2 TRB-A/B primer pools were used in multiplex TRB PCR. Each CDR3 protein is one row after TCRdb ran MiXCR on the multiplex PCR reads. The sample contains more than 10,000 distinct CDR3 sequences, around 35% of which appear only once. From germline, CDR1 is MNHNS and CDR2 SASEGT. The CDR3 has 15 amino acids. With 7 bases removed from V and 2 bases from J, the gap between germline ends came to 17 bases. This TCR came from a human donor with active COVID-19. Sequencing used blood. The chain is built from TRBV6-1 and TRBJ1-2; D not certain. CDR3 protein: CASILSLSRNYGYTL. CDR3 DNA: TGTGCCAGCATTCTCAGCCTCTCTCGGAACTATGGCTACACCTTA.